These T cell receptor beta chains were read from a single sample in a study of CD8 T cells in Susac syndrome. TCRdb reprocessed the immunoSEQ multiplex PCR reads via MiXCR and lists one record per CDR3 protein. The data contain roughly 200,000 distinct CDR3 sequences, 75% to 95% of them singletons. Source material: CD4+ T cells from PBMCs. The receptors derive from a human donor with Susac syndrome. Both conserved end residues are part of each CDR3. D genes are given only for firm matches. Clone size is stated in some rows and not others, as once, few, many or a class when expanded.

CDR3	DNA	size	D	J	length	V
CSAKLAGQVETQYF	TGCAGTGCTAAGCTAGCGGGACAGGTGGAGACCCAGTACTTC	NA	NA	TRBJ2-5	14	TRBV20-1
CASSQLTGTSVVEQYF	TGCGCCAGCAGCCAACTTACTGGGACTAGCGTCGTCGAGCAGTACTTC	NA	TRBD2	TRBJ2-7	16	TRBV4-1
CASSFLLITGELFF	TGTGCCAGCAGTTTTCTTTTAATCACCGGGGAGCTGTTTTTT	NA	NA	TRBJ2-2	14	TRBV28
CASTHVSGTEAFF	TGTGCCAGCACTCACGTTAGCGGCACTGAAGCTTTCTTT	NA	NA	TRBJ1-1	13	TRBV25-1
CASTSPGGLAFF	TGTGCCAGCACCTCACCCGGGGGTCTAGCTTTCTTT	NA	NA	TRBJ1-1	12	TRBV6-5
CASSLDSSGTYEQYF	TGTGCCAGCAGCTTGGATTCTAGCGGGACTTACGAGCAGTACTTC	NA	TRBD2	TRBJ2-7	15	TRBV5-6
CASSNLYRDRDPNQPQHF	TGTGCCAGCAGCAACTTATACCGGGACAGGGACCCCAATCAGCCCCAGCATTTT	NA	NA	TRBJ1-5	18	TRBV21-1
CASSYSGTNIQYF	TGTGCCAGCAGTTACTCCGGGACCAACATTCAGTACTTC	NA	NA	TRBJ2-4	13	TRBV6-5
CASSLPSSGGAQYF	TGTGCCAGCAGTTTACCCTCTAGCGGGGGGGCCCAGTACTTC	NA	TRBD2	TRBJ2-5	14	TRBV28
CAWVHLGQAGTEAFF	TGTGCCTGGGTACACCTCGGACAGGCTGGCACTGAAGCTTTCTTT	NA	TRBD1	TRBJ1-1	15	TRBV30
CASSPDSWSYNEQFF	TGTGCCAGCAGCCCAGACAGTTGGTCCTACAATGAGCAGTTCTTC	NA	NA	TRBJ2-1	15	TRBV7-9
CASSRGTQGNEQFF	TGTGCCAGCAGCCGTGGGACACAGGGGAATGAGCAGTTCTTC	NA	TRBD1	TRBJ2-1	14	TRBV11-2
CASRWTNTEAFF	TGTGCCAGTAGGTGGACAAACACTGAAGCTTTCTTT	once	NA	TRBJ1-1	12	TRBV28
CATSETPGRDSGANVLTF	TGTGCCACCAGTGAGACCCCGGGACGGGACTCTGGGGCCAACGTCCTGACTTTC	NA	NA	TRBJ2-6	18	TRBV24-1
CSARVGAGKEKLFF	TGCAGTGCTAGAGTCGGGGCGGGAAAGGAAAAACTGTTTTTT	NA	NA	TRBJ1-4	14	TRBV20-1
CASSFKEGPSRLTYEQYF	TGCGCCAGCAGCTTTAAGGAAGGGCCATCGAGACTCACCTACGAGCAGTACTTC	once	NA	TRBJ2-7	18	TRBV5-1